Listed below are T cell receptor beta chains from one sample, sequenced in a study of blood T cells in healthy people across ages. From the 5' RACE reads, TCRdb called clonotypes with MiXCR, one entry per CDR3 protein. The table includes around 2 million distinct CDR3 sequences, around 42% detected once. The sample comprised blood. Receptor source: a human donor in good health. Both conserved end residues are part of each CDR3. The order of the fields is J gene, clone size, V gene, D gene, CDR3 DNA, CDR3 protein. D genes are given only for firm matches. The listing skips clone size in some rows; elsewhere it reads once, few, many or a size class.

TRBJ2-7 | NA | TRBV29-1 | NA | TGCAGCGGACTGGGGGGGGACAGCTCATACGAGCAGTACTTC | CSGLGGDSSYEQYF
TRBJ2-3 | once | TRBV15 | NA | TGTGCCACCCAACCGGGGGTGGACACAGATACGCAGTATTTT | CATQPGVDTDTQYF
TRBJ2-7 | NA | TRBV5-1 | NA | TGCGCCAGCAGCCGGGCACTAGCTACCTACGAGCAGTACTTC | CASSRALATYEQYF
TRBJ1-1 | NA | TRBV29-1 | NA | TGCAGCGTTGGGACAGCCGGGAACACTGAAGCTTTCTTT | CSVGTAGNTEAFF
TRBJ2-7 | NA | TRBV4-3 | TRBD1 | TGCGCCAGCAGCCCACTTACCGGGACAGATTACGAGCAGTACTTC | CASSPLTGTDYEQYF
TRBJ1-2 | NA | TRBV20-1 | NA | TGCAGTGCAAACAAGCCGGGAGAAACCTTTGGCTACACCTTC | CSANKPGETFGYTF
TRBJ2-5 | many | TRBV7-2 | NA | TGTGCCAGCAGCTACCGACGGTTACAAGAGACCCAGTACTTC | CASSYRRLQETQYF
TRBJ2-1 | NA | TRBV19 | NA | TGTGCCAGTAGTATGTTGGGGGGTAGTGAGCAGTTCTTC | CASSMLGGSEQFF
TRBJ2-3 | NA | TRBV29-1 | NA | TGCAGCGTTGTAGTTTCCAGCACAGATACGCAGTATTTT | CSVVVSSTDTQYF
TRBJ2-5 | few | TRBV12-3/TRBV12-4 | NA | TGTGCCAGCAGACCGACCCTACAGGGAGGGGAGACCCAGTACTTC | CASRPTLQGGETQYF
TRBJ1-2 | NA | TRBV12-3/TRBV12-4 | TRBD1 | TGTGCCAGCAGTTTATGGACAGGGAGGGGATTACGAAGATTAGCCTATGGCTACACCTTC | CASSLWTGRGLRRLAYGYTF
TRBJ2-5 | NA | TRBV25-1 | TRBD1 | TGTGCCAGCAGTGACTTCGACAGGGCGGTAGAGACCCAGTACTTC | CASSDFDRAVETQYF
TRBJ2-5 | NA | TRBV20-1 | NA | TGCAGTGCTAGTGGGGGGAGTGGGGAGACCCAGGACTTC | CSASGGSGETQDF
TRBJ2-2 | NA | TRBV7-8 | NA | TGTGCCAGCAGCTTTCTACGCCAGGGTTTCACCGGGGAGCTGTTTTTT | CASSFLRQGFTGELFF
TRBJ2-1 | NA | TRBV7-2 | NA | TGTGCCAGCAGCTTAGTTGTACCAACCTACAATGAGCAGTTCTTC | CASSLVVPTYNEQFF
TRBJ2-1 | NA | TRBV12-3/TRBV12-4 | NA | TGTGCCAGCAGGCAAAGGGACACCCTCTACTACAATGAGCAGTTCTTC | CASRQRDTLYYNEQFF
TRBJ2-4 | NA | TRBV30 | NA | TGTGCCTGGAGTGTGGGATCCAAAAACATTCAGTACTTC | CAWSVGSKNIQYF